Listed below are T cell receptor beta chains from one sample, sequenced in a study of blood T cells in healthy people across ages. Each CDR3 protein is one row after TCRdb ran MiXCR on the 5' RACE reads. The data contain around 1,900,000 distinct CDR3 sequences, about two fifths of them singletons. Sequences were obtained from blood. The receptor set was obtained from a human donor in good health. CDR3s leave out the opening cysteine and the closing phenylalanine or tryptophan. The D gene is left open where the match is weak.

j_gene: TRBJ1-1
v_gene: TRBV7-2
d_gene: -
CDR3aa: ASSLAPGAYTEAF

j_gene: TRBJ1-5
v_gene: TRBV25-1
d_gene: TRBD1
CDR3aa: AAKTGGRSNQPQH

j_gene: TRBJ2-2
v_gene: TRBV7-8
d_gene: -
CDR3aa: ASSLARGSGELF

j_gene: TRBJ2-1
v_gene: TRBV15
d_gene: -
CDR3aa: ATSRDHSLYSSYNEQF

j_gene: -
v_gene: TRBV12-3/TRBV12-4
d_gene: -
CDR3aa: ASRRTGLNYEQY

j_gene: TRBJ1-1
v_gene: TRBV9
d_gene: -
CDR3aa: ASSVRGARTEAF

j_gene: TRBJ2-7
v_gene: TRBV12-3/TRBV12-4
d_gene: TRBD1
CDR3aa: ASWQEARQGYNEQY

j_gene: TRBJ2-7
v_gene: TRBV4-1
d_gene: -
CDR3aa: ASSQGEFREQY

j_gene: TRBJ2-7
v_gene: TRBV6-1
d_gene: TRBD2
CDR3aa: ASSELAGGISYEQY

j_gene: TRBJ1-2
v_gene: TRBV12-3/TRBV12-4
d_gene: -
CDR3aa: ASSLGGRYGYT

j_gene: TRBJ2-7
v_gene: TRBV7-2
d_gene: TRBD1
CDR3aa: ASSYGQGAYYEQY

j_gene: TRBJ2-5
v_gene: TRBV3-1
d_gene: -
CDR3aa: ASNGHAATETQY

j_gene: TRBJ1-2
v_gene: TRBV7-9
d_gene: -
CDR3aa: ASSLDGLKDT

j_gene: -
v_gene: TRBV6-6
d_gene: TRBD1
CDR3aa: ASRMGTVSYEQY

j_gene: TRBJ2-3
v_gene: TRBV20-1
d_gene: -
CDR3aa: SANERRGTDTQY

j_gene: TRBJ2-7
v_gene: TRBV5-1
d_gene: -
CDR3aa: ASSLGPGATYEQY

j_gene: TRBJ2-7
v_gene: TRBV14
d_gene: -
CDR3aa: ASSVTGPDYEQY

j_gene: TRBJ2-4
v_gene: TRBV6-2/TRBV6-3
d_gene: -
CDR3aa: ASRYLPQGVWY

j_gene: TRBJ1-1
v_gene: TRBV27
d_gene: -
CDR3aa: ASTLTDSQLNTEAF

j_gene: TRBJ2-7
v_gene: TRBV18
d_gene: TRBD1
CDR3aa: ASSPGQGYDEQY

j_gene: TRBJ2-3
v_gene: TRBV20-1
d_gene: TRBD2
CDR3aa: SARDGERGDDTQY

j_gene: TRBJ1-1
v_gene: TRBV12-3/TRBV12-4
d_gene: -
CDR3aa: ASSPQVREATF

j_gene: TRBJ2-1
v_gene: TRBV12-5
d_gene: -
CDR3aa: ASGFGEQF

j_gene: TRBJ1-2
v_gene: TRBV2
d_gene: TRBD1
CDR3aa: ASRKGDSRYGYT

j_gene: TRBJ1-1
v_gene: TRBV29-1
d_gene: -
CDR3aa: SVQGPHTEAF

j_gene: TRBJ1-1
v_gene: TRBV7-2
d_gene: TRBD1
CDR3aa: ASSPRTGRMNTEAF